The 13 T cell receptor beta chains below come from one sample, sequenced in a study of type 1 regulatory T cells. TCRdb redid the calling of the reads with MiXCR, one entry per CDR3 protein. The data contain 75,000 to 100,000 distinct CDR3 sequences, roughly a third of them singletons. The specimen sequenced was CD4+ T cells, either the whole sample or a sorted fraction (not recorded which). The receptors stem from a human donor in good health.

This clonotype was detected many times. The chain combines TRBV5-1 with TRBJ2-2, with 11 bases lining up with TRBD2. With V trimmed by 0 bases and J by 4 bases, 11 bases remained unmatched. This CDR3 comprises 19 residues. Germline-derived CDR1 and CDR2 are SGHRS and YFSETQ. The CDR3 region is CASSLEVVAGGPGTGELFF. Here the CDR3 DNA reads TGCGCCAGCAGCTTGGAGGTGGTAGCGGGAGGGCCCGGCACCGGGGAGCTGTTTTTT.

The chain is built from TRBV7-6 and TRBJ2-1, with D unclear. Germline loops: CDR1 SGHVS, CDR2 FNYEAQ. Deletions cut 1 base from V and 3 bases from J, with 16 bases between. The CDR3 extends over 17 amino acids. CDR3 nucleotides: TGTGCCAGCAGCTTAGATATCCCGGCCGCCAACTACAATGAGCAGTTCTTC. It is translated as CASSLDIPAANYNEQFF.

V usage is TRBV18 and J usage is TRBJ2-7; D perhaps matches TRBD1 (6 bases). The CDR3 sequence is 15 residues long. The V end lost 6 bases, the J end lost 0 bases, and 15 bases lay between the germline ends. Germline V gene sequence: CDR1 KGHSH, CDR2 LQKENI. The CDR3 sequence is CASSPRDKRSYEQYF. The CDR3, as DNA: TGTGCCAGCTCCCCAAGGGACAAACGCTCCTACGAGCAGTACTTC.

In this sample, this clonotype turned up a few times. V gene TRBV6-5 combines with J gene TRBJ2-2; 7 bases match TRBD2. Trimming removed 5 bases from V and 1 base from J; junction bases left unmatched: 4. CDR3 size: 15 residues. Germline V gene sequence: CDR1 MNHEY, CDR2 SVGAGI. This chain's CDR3 is CASSPAGRNTGELFF. In DNA form, the CDR3 reads TGTGCCAGCAGTCCAGCGGGGCGGAACACCGGGGAGCTGTTTTTT.

The chain is built from TRBV10-3 and TRBJ1-1; D unresolved. The CDR3 has 15 amino acids. Germline values: CDR1 ENHRY, CDR2 SYGVKD. The V gene lost 3 bases and the J gene lost 0 bases, with 11 bases spanning the gap. The CDR3 nucleotides read TGTGCCATCAGTGAAACAGACGCATTGAACACTGAAGCTTTCTTT. Protein product: CAISETDALNTEAFF.

This chain links TRBV24-1 with TRBJ1-4, with D hard to call. V was clipped by 6 bases and J by 7 bases, with 14 bases between them. The germline CDR1 and CDR2 sequences are KGHDR and SFDVKD. This CDR3 is 14 amino acids long. The DNA of the CDR3 is TGTGCCACCAGTCCGACGGCCGTAGTTGAAAAACTGTTTTTT. Encoded protein: CATSPTAVVEKLFF.

The genes are TRBV7-8 and TRBJ2-5; D gene uncertain. The CDR3 extends over 18 amino acids. Trimming took 5 bases from V and 5 from J, leaving 27 bases between them. CDR1 is SGHVS and CDR2 is FQNEAQ in the germline V gene. The CDR3 sequence is CASSLGPFRQATMETQYF. The CDR3 coding sequence is TGTGCCAGCAGCCTTGGTCCTTTTAGACAAGCGACCATGGAGACCCAGTACTTC.

This clonotype was counted at least ten times. The chain recombines TRBV29-1 with TRBJ2-1, with 9 bases lining up with TRBD1. Germline CDR1 is SQVTM and CDR2 is ANQGSEA. With 5 bases clipped from V and 7 bases from J, the junction kept 15 bases outside the gene matches. The CDR3 loop spans 16 amino acids. This CDR3 is CSVFRPGQGVWNEQFF. The DNA for the CDR3 is TGCAGCGTTTTCCGTCCGGGACAGGGAGTATGGAATGAGCAGTTCTTC.

The chain is built from TRBV2 and TRBJ2-7; D perhaps matches TRBD1 (6 bases). Deletions cut 6 bases from V and 4 bases from J, with 16 bases between. The germline V gene encodes CDR1 SNHLY and CDR2 FYNNEI. This CDR3 comprises 14 residues. The CDR3 loop reads CASRMLQGLYEQYF. The CDR3 bases are TGTGCCAGCAGGATGCTACAGGGTCTATACGAGCAGTACTTC.

The sample holds one count of this clonotype. The CDR3 sequence is CASSVLAGVGETQYF. CDR3 in DNA: TGTGCCAGCAGCGTACTAGCGGGAGTAGGGGAGACCCAGTACTTC. The chain combines TRBV9 with TRBJ2-5; TRBD2 matches at 10 bases. The CDR3 is 15 residues long. The V segment lost 1 base and the J segment 5 bases; nucleotides outside the gene matches: 5. Looked up from germline, CDR1 is SGDLS and CDR2 is YYNGEE.

This clonotype came up a few times. The V call is TRBV5-4, the J call TRBJ2-3; D is perhaps TRBD2 (6 bases). V was cut by 0 bases and J by 0 bases, with 8 bases left in between. CDR3 length: 15 amino acids. Germline V gene sequence: CDR1 SGHNT, CDR2 YYREEE (reference sequence). CDR3 sequence reads: CASSLVSGSTDTQYF. DNA for the CDR3: TGTGCCAGCAGCTTGGTGAGCGGGAGCACAGATACGCAGTATTTT.

The chain couples TRBV5-5 to TRBJ2-7, with 12 bases matching TRBD2. The ends lost 5 bases at V and 3 bases at J; junction bases unmatched: 6. This CDR3 comprises 15 residues. Germline CDR1 is SGHKS and CDR2 is YYEKEE (reference sequence). For the CDR3, the DNA is TGTGCCAGCAGACAGCCGGGACTAGCGGGCTACGAGCAGTACTTC. Encoded protein: CASRQPGLAGYEQYF.

This clonotype was seen a handful of times. V gene TRBV7-3 combines with J gene TRBJ1-1; D unresolved. V lost 4 bases and J lost 1, with 7 bases in between. Germline-derived CDR1 and CDR2 are SGHTA and FQGTGA. The CDR3 runs to 13 residues. In DNA, the CDR3 is TGTGCCAGCAGCTACGGAGCGAACACTGAAGCTTTCTTT. This encodes CASSYGANTEAFF.